This TCR beta chain was obtained from a study of blood T cell repertoires in COVID-19. Study-level information: COVID-19 samples collected from the United States, Italy and Spain covered acute and convalescent phases. Sources were T cells, B-cell-depleted T cells, or PBMCs; the material itself was cDNA or gDNA.

This clone has only a few counts. Losses at the gene ends were 4 bases for V and 3 bases for J; bases not matched to a gene: 4. Per germline, CDR1 SGHRS and CDR2 YFSETQ. The CDR3 has 14 residues. Seattle patients were enrolled during active infection and followed longitudinally. Profiling relied on immunoSEQ multiplex PCR, and the TCRdb table lists in-frame clones only, not all of them. The profile covers around 340,000 clones, with about nine tenths appearing a single time and around 3.9% taken by the ten largest. The genes are TRBV5-1 and TRBJ1-2, with 9 nucleotides matching TRBD1. Sequencing was done on a sample of peripheral blood. This receptor was obtained from a woman aged 55-75 years with COVID-19, enrolled during active disease. The CDR3 coding sequence is TGCGCCAGCAGCAGGAGACAGGGGGACTATGGCTACACCTTC. Translation gives CASSRRQGDYGYTF.